This T cell receptor (beta chain) was captured by sequencing in a study of PD-L1 blockade in urothelial cancer. Background on the study: Most patients, about 85% of the roughly 30, were males with bladder-origin cancer. Prior chemotherapy regimens per patient numbered 0 to 3. Blood-derived samples held a median about 130,000 T cells.

Time point noted: pretreatment peripheral blood. The investigators introduced synthetic TCR analog templates into each PCR as spikes. Using immunoSEQ multiplex PCR, the repertoire was profiled, and TCRdb retains in-frame clones only, with some absent. This table holds about 63,000 clones, 75% to 85% found once. The trim removed 6 bases at V and 5 bases at J, leaving 2 bases unmatched. This CDR3 has 14 residues. Per the germline V gene, CDR1 is MNHEY and CDR2 is SMNVEV (reference sequence). This chain links TRBV27 with TRBJ1-6; 9 nucleotides align to TRBD1. The specimen comprised PBMCs, sampled around atezolizumab (anti-PD-L1) treatment. The sequence derives from a man in his sixties or seventies with urothelial cancer. DNA for the CDR3: TGTGCCAGCAGGGGGACAGGGAATAATTCACCCCTCCACTTT. Translating gives CASRGTGNNSPLHF.